This T cell receptor (beta chain) appears in the sequencing data of a study of OX40 agonist ivuxolimab in advanced cancers. General study points: The investigators did not determine what antigen specificity the expanded peripheral T cells had.

CDR3 length equals 12 residues. Trimming removed 2 bases at V and 3 bases at J, with 6 bases between. Per the germline V gene, CDR1 is SGHKS and CDR2 is YYEKEE (reference sequence). Regarding this clone: The antigen is undetermined.

TCRdb's table, derived via immunoSEQ multiplex PCR, lists solely in-frame clones and lacks some. The sample has tens of thousands of clones, roughly 85% seen once; the top ten hold approximately 6.7%. This TCR was recovered from an adult with an advanced solid tumor such as melanoma, head and neck, liver or kidney cancer. The input for sequencing was CD4+ or CD8+ T cells sorted from blood, taken in a trial of the OX40 agonist ivuxolimab. V usage is TRBV5-5 and J usage is TRBJ2-7; D gene ambiguous. The CDR3 sequence is CASSLDGYEQYF. CDR3 sequence (DNA): TGTGCCAGCAGCTTAGACGGCTACGAGCAGTACTTC.